This record covers a single T cell receptor (beta chain). Its target is not known. The CDR3 spans 14 residues. CDR1 and CDR2 from the germline V gene are LGHNA and YNFKEQ. With V trimmed by 6 bases and J by 10 bases, 6 bases remained unmatched. This specimen comes from a study of T cell repertoires in cytomegalovirus infection. Across the study: Both CMV infection and a matching HLA type were indicated by public TCR beta signatures.

TCRdb itself ran the reads through MiXCR, one entry per CDR3 protein. The sample holds 900,000 to 950,000 distinct CDR3 sequences; around 29% are singletons and the top ten take about 14%. This chain connects TRBV4-2 to TRBJ2-4; 13 bases line up with TRBD2. The material was cultured CD8+ T cells from PBMCs, obtained from culture after CMV antigen stimulation. This receptor was obtained from a human donor in good health (CMV status not recorded). Some clones in this sample may be carry-over from other donors' samples. In nucleotides, the CDR3 is TGTGCCAGCAGTGGAACTAGCGGGGGGGTAATTCAGTACTTC. Translated: CASSGTSGGVIQYF.